The T cell receptor (beta chain) described here comes from a study of shared clonotypes between healthy human individuals. As regards this clone: Its antigen remains unknown.

Under the authors' procedure: Junction-only immunoSEQ data arrived without quality scores, meaning filtering differed. Sequencing used immunoSEQ multiplex PCR; TCRdb keeps in-frame clones, though not all of them. The V and J calls and clone size come from that table; D and trimming were worked out from the DNA. The sample holds more than 2 million clones, 85% to 95% seen once. Study outcomes and limitations: Relative to memory subsets, naive subsets generally showed larger estimated richness. Sequencing of the sorted subsets was shown by rarefaction to be incomplete despite large depth. There were few donors, and this limited the genetic and exposure-history diversity represented.

Germline V gene lookup returns CDR1 LNHDA and CDR2 SQIVND (reference sequence). The CDR3 is made up of 13 amino acids. The V end lost 3 bases, the J end lost 9 bases, and 12 bases lay between the germline ends. The naive CD8 subset, CD45RO-negative cells positively selected for CCR7, excluded terminally differentiated effector memory CD45RA+ cells. This TCR derives from a man aged 18 to 30 in good health. Some clones in this sample may be carry-over from other donors' samples. J is TRBJ2-1 and V is TRBV19; D is unresolved. Specimen: naive CD8+ T cells from PBMCs. CDR3 residues: CASSIRVRSEQFF. The DNA for the CDR3 is TGTGCCAGTAGTATTCGAGTTCGGAGTGAGCAGTTCTTC.